This T cell receptor beta chain was retrieved from a study of patients and donors after allogeneic stem cell transplantation. CDR3 length: 12 amino acids. V gave up 0 bases and J gave up 4 bases, with 2 bases separating them. One entry per CDR3 protein results from TCRdb running MiXCR on the RT-PCR reads. The top ten clones hold roughly two thirds of a sample with tens of thousands of distinct CDR3 sequences, roughly 50% of them seen once. The chain employs TRBV12-3 or TRBV12-4 and TRBJ2-3, with D uncertain. The sequenced sample was blood, either unsorted or a sorted T cell fraction (not recorded which). The sequence was obtained from a human donor who was either an allogeneic HSCT recipient or a stem cell or donor lymphocyte infusion donor (not recorded which). It is not recorded whose cells these are; they may come from a transplant donor. CDR3 protein: CASSLAADTQYF. The CDR3 region has the DNA TGTGCCAGCAGTTTAGCGGCAGATACGCAGTATTTT.